This TCR beta chain was obtained from a study of response to subunit inactivated influenza vaccine. The study, taken as a whole, reports: That few new T cells are recruited by each seasonal influenza vaccination was the authors' suggestion.

About this clonotype itself: Its specificity is unknown.

The germline V and J ends were trimmed by 7 bases and 4 bases, with 11 bases remaining between them. The germline CDR1 and CDR2 sequences are GTSNPN and SVGIG (reference sequence). The CDR3 sequence is 11 residues long. TCRdb processed the RT-PCR reads anew with MiXCR; each CDR3 protein has one entry. The table records fewer than 700,000 distinct CDR3 sequences, over 10% of them present only once. This TCR was sampled from a man aged 50 to 59 who received an inactivated influenza vaccine. The sequences come from PBMCs from blood, collected roughly 46 days after vaccination. This chain uses TRBV30 with TRBJ2-7, with D unclear. The CDR3 DNA follows: TGTGCCTTCGCCAGCCCGTACGAGCAGTACTTC. Its protein product is CAFASPYEQYF. Looking up the rest from reference TRBV30 and TRBJ2-7 gives the full variable domain: SQTIHQWPATLVQPVGSPLSLECTVEGTSNPNLYWYRQAAGRGLQLLFYSVGIGQISSEVPQNLSASRPQDRQFILSSKKLLLSDSGFYLCAFASPYEQYFGPGTRLTVT.